This TCR beta chain was sequenced for a study of CD8 T cells in ankylosing spondylitis. Trimming pared 3 bases from V and 5 bases from J, leaving 14 bases between. CDR3 length: 14 amino acids. Concerning this clonotype itself: Its antigen is as yet unknown.

Each CDR3 protein is one row after TCRdb ran MiXCR on the 5' RACE reads. The sample contains 650,000 to 800,000 distinct CDR3 sequences, 19% of which appear only once. Regarding the study as a whole: One TCR beta motif, made up of roughly 8 highly homologous variants, appeared characteristic of ankylosing spondylitis blood.

This sequence joins TRBV12-3 or TRBV12-4 and TRBJ2-7, with D perhaps assigned TRBD1 or TRBD2 (6 bases each). Sequencing used blood, either unsorted or a sorted T cell fraction (not recorded which). The receptor comes from a male donor with ankylosing spondylitis. Here the CDR3 DNA reads TGTGCCAGCAGTTTCGGGGGCGAATCCGACGAGCAGTACTTC. Encoded protein: CASSFGGESDEQYF.